What follows describes a single T cell receptor (beta chain). It lacks a known antigen. Qualities for individual bases were not recorded, and no much larger clone is one base off. Whole blood was collected in K2EDTA tubes by collaborating institutions according to the institutions' own protocols. For TCRbeta analysis, collaborators shipped samples in one of three forms: frozen whole blood, isolated PBMCs, or DNA extracted from either of those sample types. This entry belongs to a study of blood T cell repertoires in COVID-19 (dated by TCRdb to about 2020). About the full investigation: Samples covering the acute and convalescent phases of COVID-19 were provided by collaborators in the United States, Italy and Spain. HLA class I and class II types, where available, came from metadata supplied by the sample provider rather than from assay-based typing. The repertoires were released in a freely available public database meant as a resource for research on the immune response to SARS-CoV-2. The samples were drawn from two sources: the first 160 participants of the ongoing ImmuneRACE study, and approximately 1,300 subjects contributed by 6 global collaborators. The prospective study material was composed of cDNA or gDNA derived from T cells, B-cell-depleted T cells, or PBMCs. Deeply sampled blood TCRbeta repertoires from subjects exposed to, actively infected with, or recovered from COVID-19 were included in the dataset. Nearly every sample came with metadata listing a de-identified subject ID, COVID-19 status, age in years and sex.

Germline trimming: 4 bases from V, 3 bases from J; junction bases outside gene matches: 16. The germline V gene encodes CDR1 SGHNT and CDR2 YYREEE (reference sequence). The CDR3, cysteine through phenylalanine, is 18 amino acids long. Only the CDR3 portion is preserved as DNA: 54 bases, with reading frame beginning at the first base. The full study reports these points: The quantity of clinical and demographic metadata differed by source and by participant and was supplied without curation.

TCRbeta CDR3 regions were amplified from genomic DNA using the immunoSEQ Assay, a bias-controlled multiplex PCR. Turning to the authors' computational methods: The number of nucleated cells in each sample was estimated by amplification of reference gene primers within the assay. To quantify the absolute abundance of each unique TCRbeta CDR3 rearrangement, sequence reads were collapsed and filtered. Productive Simpson clonality was computed per sample as the square root of Simpson's diversity index over productive rearrangements. TCRdb holds this immuneACCESS table with in-frame rearrangements only. Some clones are missing; in checked studies, unresolved V genes explain under half, and the rest has no known cause. V and J calls and clone size are copied from that table; D and trimming were computed from the DNA. In this sample the table shows approximately 160,000 clones, about 92% of which occur a single time. The top ten clonotypes cover 18% of the sample.

The source material was peripheral blood. The receptor was derived from a man aged 55 to 70 with active or convalescent COVID-19. This receptor chain uses TRBV5-4 and TRBJ1-1, with 9 junctional bases fitting TRBD1. The DNA sequence is given as TGTGCCAGCAGCGTTCCGGGACAGGGAGTTCAAGAGGACACTGAAGCTTTCTTT. Protein translation: CASSVPGQGVQEDTEAFF.